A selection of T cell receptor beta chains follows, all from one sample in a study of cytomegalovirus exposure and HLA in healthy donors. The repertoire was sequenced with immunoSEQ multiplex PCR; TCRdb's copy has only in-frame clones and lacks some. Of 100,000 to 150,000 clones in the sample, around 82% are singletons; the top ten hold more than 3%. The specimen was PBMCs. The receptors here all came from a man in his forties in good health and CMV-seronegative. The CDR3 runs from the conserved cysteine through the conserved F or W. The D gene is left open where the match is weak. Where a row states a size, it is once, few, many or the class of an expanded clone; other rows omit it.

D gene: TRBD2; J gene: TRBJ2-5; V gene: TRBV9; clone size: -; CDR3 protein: CASSVAGRGGRETQYF; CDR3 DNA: TGTGCCAGCAGCGTAGCTGGACGGGGGGGCCGGGAGACCCAGTACTTC
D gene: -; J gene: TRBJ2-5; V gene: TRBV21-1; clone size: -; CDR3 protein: CASSKGPPGLQETQYF; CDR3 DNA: TGTGCCAGCAGCAAAGGGCCCCCAGGTCTTCAAGAGACCCAGTACTTC
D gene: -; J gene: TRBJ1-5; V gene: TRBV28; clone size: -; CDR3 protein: CASSKLVNNQPQHF; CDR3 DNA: TGTGCCAGCAGTAAGCTGGTAAACAATCAGCCCCAGCATTTT
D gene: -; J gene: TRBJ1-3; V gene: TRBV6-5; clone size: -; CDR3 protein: CASSQGNTIYF; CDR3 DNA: TGTGCCAGCAGCCAAGGAAACACCATATATTTT
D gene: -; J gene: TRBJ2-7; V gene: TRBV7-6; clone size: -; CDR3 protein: CASKGADTYEQYF; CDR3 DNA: TGTGCCAGCAAAGGGGCGGACACCTACGAGCAGTACTTC
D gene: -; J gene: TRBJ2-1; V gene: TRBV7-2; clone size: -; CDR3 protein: CASSYTPNEQFF; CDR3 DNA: TGTGCCAGCAGTTATACTCCGAATGAGCAGTTCTTC
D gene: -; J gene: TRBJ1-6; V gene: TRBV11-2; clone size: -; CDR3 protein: CASSLDTGRTLHF; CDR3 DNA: TGTGCCAGCAGCTTAGACACAGGGCGAACCCTCCACTTT
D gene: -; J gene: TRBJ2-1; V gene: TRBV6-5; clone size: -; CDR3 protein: CASLGGNEQFF; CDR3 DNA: TGTGCCAGCCTTGGGGGGAATGAGCAGTTCTTC
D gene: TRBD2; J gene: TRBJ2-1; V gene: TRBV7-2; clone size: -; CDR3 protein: CASSLGTSGDNEQFF; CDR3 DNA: TGTGCCAGCAGCTTAGGGACTAGCGGGGACAATGAGCAGTTCTTC
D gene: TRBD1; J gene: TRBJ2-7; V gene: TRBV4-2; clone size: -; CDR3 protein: CASSIQGSSYEQYF; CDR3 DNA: TGTGCCAGCAGCATACAGGGGAGCTCCTACGAGCAGTACTTC
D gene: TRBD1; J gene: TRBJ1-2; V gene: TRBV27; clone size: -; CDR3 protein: CASSLSRQGYGYTF; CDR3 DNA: TGTGCCAGCAGTTTAAGTAGACAGGGCTATGGCTACACCTTC
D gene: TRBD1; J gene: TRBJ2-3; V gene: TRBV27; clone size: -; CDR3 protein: CASSSDRGDDDTQYF; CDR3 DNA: TGTGCCAGCAGTTCCGACAGGGGTGACGACGATACGCAGTATTTT
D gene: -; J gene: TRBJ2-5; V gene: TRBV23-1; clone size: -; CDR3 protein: CASSYPGVGETQYF; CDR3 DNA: TGCGCCAGCAGTTACCCAGGGGTGGGGGAGACCCAGTACTTC
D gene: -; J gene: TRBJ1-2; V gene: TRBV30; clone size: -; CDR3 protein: CAWLGAGYGYTF; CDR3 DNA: TGTGCCTGGTTAGGCGCAGGCTATGGCTACACCTTC
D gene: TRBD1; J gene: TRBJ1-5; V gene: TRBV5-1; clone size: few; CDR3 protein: CASSPGQPGNQPQHF; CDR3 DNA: TGCGCCAGCAGTCCGGGACAGCCGGGCAATCAGCCCCAGCATTTT
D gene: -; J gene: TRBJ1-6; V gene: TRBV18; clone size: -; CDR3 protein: CASSPTGPSSYNSPLHF; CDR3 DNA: TGTGCCAGCTCACCAACAGGGCCGAGCTCCTATAATTCACCCCTCCACTTT
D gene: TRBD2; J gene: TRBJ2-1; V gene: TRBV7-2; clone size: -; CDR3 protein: CASGIAGGYNEQFF; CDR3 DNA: TGTGCCAGCGGAATAGCGGGGGGATACAATGAGCAGTTCTTC
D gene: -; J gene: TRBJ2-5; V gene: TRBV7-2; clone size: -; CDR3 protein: CASSPTGVGETQYF; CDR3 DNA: TGTGCCAGCAGCCCCACGGGGGTGGGAGAGACCCAGTACTTC
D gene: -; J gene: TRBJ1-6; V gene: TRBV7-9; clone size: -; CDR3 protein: CASSLARGVNSPLHF; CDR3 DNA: TGTGCCAGCAGCTTAGCCAGGGGCGTTAATTCACCCCTCCACTTT
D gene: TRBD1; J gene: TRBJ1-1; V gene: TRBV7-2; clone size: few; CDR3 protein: CASSDRDRGISSTEAFF; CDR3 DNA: TGTGCCAGCAGCGACCGGGACAGGGGAATCAGTAGCACTGAAGCTTTCTTT
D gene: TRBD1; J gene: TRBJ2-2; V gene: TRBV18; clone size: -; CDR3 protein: CASSVQGAGELFF; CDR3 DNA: TGTGCCAGCTCGGTACAGGGGGCCGGGGAGCTGTTTTTT
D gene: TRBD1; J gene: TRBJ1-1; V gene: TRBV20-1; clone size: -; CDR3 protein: CSARQGPEAFF; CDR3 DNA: TGCAGTGCCAGACAGGGCCCTGAAGCTTTCTTT
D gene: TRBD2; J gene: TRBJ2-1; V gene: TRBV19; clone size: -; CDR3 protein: CASSITGLALNEQFF; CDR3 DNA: TGTGCCAGTAGTATAACGGGACTAGCTCTCAATGAGCAGTTCTTC
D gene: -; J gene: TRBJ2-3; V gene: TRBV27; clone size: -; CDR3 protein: CASSLGGAGPDTQYF; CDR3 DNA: TGTGCCAGCAGTTTAGGGGGGGCCGGTCCAGATACGCAGTATTTT
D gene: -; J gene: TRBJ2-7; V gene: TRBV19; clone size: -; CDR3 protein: CASRQSGTSGYEQYF; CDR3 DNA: TGTGCCAGTAGACAATCCGGGACTTCTGGCTACGAGCAGTACTTC
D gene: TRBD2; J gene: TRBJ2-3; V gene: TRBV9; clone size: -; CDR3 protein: CASSVAGTGGPEDTQYF; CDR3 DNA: TGTGCCAGCAGCGTAGCTGGGACGGGGGGGCCTGAGGATACGCAGTATTTT
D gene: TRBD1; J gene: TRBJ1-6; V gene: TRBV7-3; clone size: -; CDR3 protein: CASSLVGTGSSYNSPLHF; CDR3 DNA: TGTGCCAGCAGCTTAGTAGGGACAGGGAGCTCCTATAATTCACCCCTCCACTTT
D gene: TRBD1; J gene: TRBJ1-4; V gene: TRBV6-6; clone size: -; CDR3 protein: CASSYPTGGNEKLFF; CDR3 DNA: TGTGCCAGCAGTTACCCGACAGGGGGTAATGAAAAACTGTTTTTT
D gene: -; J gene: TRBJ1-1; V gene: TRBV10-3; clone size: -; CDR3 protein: CAISELGGNTEAFF; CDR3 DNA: TGTGCCATCAGTGAGCTGGGGGGGAACACTGAAGCTTTCTTT
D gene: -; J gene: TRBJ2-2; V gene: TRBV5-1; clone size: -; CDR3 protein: CASSLPTGNTGELFF; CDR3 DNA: TGCGCCAGCAGCCTACCTACCGGGAACACCGGGGAGCTGTTTTTT
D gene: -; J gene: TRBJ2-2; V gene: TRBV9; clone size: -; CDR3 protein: CASSVGPSPGELFF; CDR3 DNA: TGTGCCAGCAGCGTTGGTCCGAGTCCCGGGGAGCTGTTTTTT
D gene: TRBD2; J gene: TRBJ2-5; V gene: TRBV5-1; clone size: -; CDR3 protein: CASRLTSGGEKTQYF; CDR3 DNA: TGCGCCAGCAGGTTGACTAGCGGGGGGGAAAAGACCCAGTACTTC
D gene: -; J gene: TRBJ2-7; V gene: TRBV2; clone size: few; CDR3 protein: CASSDQGGLREQYF; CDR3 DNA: TGTGCCAGCAGTGACCAGGGTGGGCTCAGGGAGCAGTACTTC
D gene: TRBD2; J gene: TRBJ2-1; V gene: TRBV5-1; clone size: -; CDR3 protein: CASSLAAGGDNEQFF; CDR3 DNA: TGCGCCAGCAGCTTGGCGGCGGGGGGGGACAATGAGCAGTTCTTC
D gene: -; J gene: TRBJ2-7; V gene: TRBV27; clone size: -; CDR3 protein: CASSSTPRGYEQYF; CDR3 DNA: TGTGCCAGCAGTTCCACACCCAGGGGCTACGAGCAGTACTTC
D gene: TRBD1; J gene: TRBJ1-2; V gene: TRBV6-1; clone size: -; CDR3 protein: CASSARGLGQALQNYGYTF; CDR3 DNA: TGTGCCAGCAGTGCCAGAGGGCTGGGACAGGCGCTCCAGAACTATGGCTACACCTTC
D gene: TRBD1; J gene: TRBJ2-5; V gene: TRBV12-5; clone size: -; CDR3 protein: CASGNRGETQYF; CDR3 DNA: TGTGCTAGTGGCAACAGGGGGGAGACCCAGTACTTC
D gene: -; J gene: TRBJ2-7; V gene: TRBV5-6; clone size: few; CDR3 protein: CASSFGGSYEQYF; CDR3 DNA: TGTGCCAGCAGCTTCGGCGGCTCTTACGAGCAGTACTTC
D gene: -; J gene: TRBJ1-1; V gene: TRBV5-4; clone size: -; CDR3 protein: CASSFSGGEAFF; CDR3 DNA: TGTGCCAGCAGCTTCTCCGGGGGGGAAGCTTTCTTT